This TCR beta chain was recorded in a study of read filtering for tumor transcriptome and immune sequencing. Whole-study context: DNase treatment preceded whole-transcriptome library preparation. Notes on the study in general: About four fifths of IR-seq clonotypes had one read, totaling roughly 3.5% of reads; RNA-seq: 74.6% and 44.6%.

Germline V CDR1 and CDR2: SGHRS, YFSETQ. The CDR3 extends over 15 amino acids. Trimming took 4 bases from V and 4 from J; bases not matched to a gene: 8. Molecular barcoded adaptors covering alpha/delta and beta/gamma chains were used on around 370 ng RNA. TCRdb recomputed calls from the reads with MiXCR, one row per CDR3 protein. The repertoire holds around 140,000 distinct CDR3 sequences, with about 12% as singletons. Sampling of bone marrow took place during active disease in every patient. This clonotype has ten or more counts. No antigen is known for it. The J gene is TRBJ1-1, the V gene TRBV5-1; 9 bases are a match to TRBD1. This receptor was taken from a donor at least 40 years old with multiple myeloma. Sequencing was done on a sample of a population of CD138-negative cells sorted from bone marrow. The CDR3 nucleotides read TGCGCCAGCAGCGCCACGATGGGACAGGGCACTGAAGCTTTCTTT. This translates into CASSATMGQGTEAFF.